The table lists the clone carrying this TCR beta chain with many counts. Antigen specificity is unknown. CDR1 and CDR2 (germline): SGHVS, FQNEAQ. V dropped 2 bases and J dropped 1 base, with 6 bases sitting between them. This CDR3 is built from 15 residues. As to time point: sample taken at primary tumor resection. Frozen PBMC, nontumor lung or tumor provided whole RNA, which was sequenced unsorted. This entry belongs to a study of spatial heterogeneity in lung cancer. Turning to the study itself: The count of detected beta-chain sequences consistently exceeded that of alpha-chain sequences.

A unique molecular identifier was attached to every TCR cDNA molecule. TCRdb ran MiXCR on the 5' RACE reads and lists one entry per CDR3 protein. The sample carries tens of thousands of distinct CDR3 sequences, roughly 7.5% recorded once. Study results and limitations: Ubiquitous expanded tumor TCRs were seen in blood more at resection than at follow-up.

J is TRBJ1-6 and V is TRBV7-8, with D unclear. Sequenced material: PBMCs, taken at surgery. This receptor was identified in a female donor with early-stage non-small cell lung cancer. CDR3 in DNA: TGTGCCAGCAGCTTAAGTGGGTCCTATAATTCACCCCTCCACTTT. It codes for CASSLSGSYNSPLHF. Full variable domain (missing parts from reference TRBV7-8 and TRBJ1-6): GAGVSQSPRYKVAKRGQDVALRCDPISGHVSLFWYQQALGQGPEFLTYFQNEAQLDKSGLPSDRFFAERPEGSVSTLKIQRTQQEDSAVYLCASSLSGSYNSPLHFGNGTRLTVT.